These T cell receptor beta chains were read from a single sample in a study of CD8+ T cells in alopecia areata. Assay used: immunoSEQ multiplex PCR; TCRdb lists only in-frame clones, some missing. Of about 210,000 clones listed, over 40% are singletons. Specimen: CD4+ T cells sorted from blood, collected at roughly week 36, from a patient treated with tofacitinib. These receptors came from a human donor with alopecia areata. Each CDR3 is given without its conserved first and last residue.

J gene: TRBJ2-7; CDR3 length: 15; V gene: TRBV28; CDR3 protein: ASSLRDIRGQGYEQY
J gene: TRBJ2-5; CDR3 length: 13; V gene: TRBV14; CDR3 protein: ASSDPGRYQETQY
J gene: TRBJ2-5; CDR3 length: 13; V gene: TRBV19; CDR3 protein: ASSPRQGWQETQY
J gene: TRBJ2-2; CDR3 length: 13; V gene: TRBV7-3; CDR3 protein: ASSLGLPNTGELF
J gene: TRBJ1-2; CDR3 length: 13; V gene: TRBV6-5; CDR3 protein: ASSYAPQGNYGYT
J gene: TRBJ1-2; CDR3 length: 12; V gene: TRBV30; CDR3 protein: AWSQMTGNYGYT
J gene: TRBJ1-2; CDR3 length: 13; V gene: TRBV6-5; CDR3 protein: ASRGWGEGDYGYT
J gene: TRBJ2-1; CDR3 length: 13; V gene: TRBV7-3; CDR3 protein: ASSLTSGGVNEQF
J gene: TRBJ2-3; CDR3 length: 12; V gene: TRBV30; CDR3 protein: AWSNRGYTDTQY
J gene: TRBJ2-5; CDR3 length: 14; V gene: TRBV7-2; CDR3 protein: ASSLSRSERQETQY
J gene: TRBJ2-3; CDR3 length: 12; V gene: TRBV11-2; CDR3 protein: ASSSGGRRDTQY
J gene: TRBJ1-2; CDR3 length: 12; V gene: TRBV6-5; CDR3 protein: ASSYSRTGNGYT
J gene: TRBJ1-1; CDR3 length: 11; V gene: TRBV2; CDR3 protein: ASSVEGSTEAF
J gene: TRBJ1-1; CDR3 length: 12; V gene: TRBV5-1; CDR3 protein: ASSPIQGGTEAF
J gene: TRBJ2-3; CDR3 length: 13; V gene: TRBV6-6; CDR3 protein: ASSSSDRGGNTQY
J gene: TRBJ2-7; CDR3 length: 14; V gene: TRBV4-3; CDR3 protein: ASSQDVAGGSYEQY
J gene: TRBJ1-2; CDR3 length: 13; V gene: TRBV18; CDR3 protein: ASSPPTAPQGGYT
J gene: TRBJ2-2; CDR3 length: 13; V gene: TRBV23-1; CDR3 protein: ASSQSGREYGELF
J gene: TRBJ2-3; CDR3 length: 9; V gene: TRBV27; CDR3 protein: ASSQGDTQY
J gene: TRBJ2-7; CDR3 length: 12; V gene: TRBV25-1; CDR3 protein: ASSDLGPQGEQY
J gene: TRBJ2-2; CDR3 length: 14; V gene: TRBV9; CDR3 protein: ASSVVRGQHTGELF
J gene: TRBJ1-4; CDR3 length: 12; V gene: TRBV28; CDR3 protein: ASSIWTGNEKLF
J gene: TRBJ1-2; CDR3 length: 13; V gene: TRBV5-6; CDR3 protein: ASRYGSRTNYGYT
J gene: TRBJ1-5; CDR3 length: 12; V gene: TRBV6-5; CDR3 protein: ASRGDSSNQPQH
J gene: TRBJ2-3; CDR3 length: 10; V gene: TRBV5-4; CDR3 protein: ASSSRGDTQY
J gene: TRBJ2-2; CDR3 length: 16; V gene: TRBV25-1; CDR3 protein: ASSEGRGEWRVTGELF
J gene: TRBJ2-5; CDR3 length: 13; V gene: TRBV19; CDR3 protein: ASSMLLAPGETQY
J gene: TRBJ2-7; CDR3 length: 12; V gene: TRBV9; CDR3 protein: ASSPSGGSYEQY
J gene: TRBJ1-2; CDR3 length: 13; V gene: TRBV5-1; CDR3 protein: ASSWSREGSYGYT
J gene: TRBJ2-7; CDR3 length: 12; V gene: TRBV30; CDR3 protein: AWSSGTGQLLVN
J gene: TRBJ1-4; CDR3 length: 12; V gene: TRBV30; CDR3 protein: AWSTGPANEKLF
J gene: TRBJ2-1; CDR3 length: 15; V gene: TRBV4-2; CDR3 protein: ASSQDQLAGGYNEQF
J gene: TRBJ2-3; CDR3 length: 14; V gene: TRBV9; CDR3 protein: ASSSGAAIVTDTQY
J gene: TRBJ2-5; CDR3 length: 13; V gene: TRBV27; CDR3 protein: ASRQVAGAGETQY
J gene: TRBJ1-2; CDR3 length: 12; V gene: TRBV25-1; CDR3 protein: ASSDRGRGYGYT
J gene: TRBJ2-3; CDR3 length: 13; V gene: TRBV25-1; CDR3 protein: ASSRDLRYTDTQY
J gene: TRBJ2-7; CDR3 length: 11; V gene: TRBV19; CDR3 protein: ASRPTSRNEQY
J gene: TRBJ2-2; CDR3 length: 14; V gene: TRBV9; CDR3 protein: ASSVVLPANTGELF
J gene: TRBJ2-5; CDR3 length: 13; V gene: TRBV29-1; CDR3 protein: SATVGLAGGETQY
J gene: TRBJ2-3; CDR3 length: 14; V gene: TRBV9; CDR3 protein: ASSLGLAEGIDTQY
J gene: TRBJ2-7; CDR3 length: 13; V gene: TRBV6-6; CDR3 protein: ASTTLQGVRYEQY
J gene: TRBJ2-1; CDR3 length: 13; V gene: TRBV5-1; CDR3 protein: ASSLVAASYNEQF
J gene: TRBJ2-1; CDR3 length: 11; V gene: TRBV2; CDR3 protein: ASRAMGIHEQF
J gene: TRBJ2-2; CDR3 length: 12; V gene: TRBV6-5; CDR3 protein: ASPRGKDTGELF
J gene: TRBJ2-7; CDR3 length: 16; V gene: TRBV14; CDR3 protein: ASSSPTRQGSNSYEQY
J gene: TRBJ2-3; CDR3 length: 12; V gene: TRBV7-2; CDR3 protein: ASSLLGSTDTQY
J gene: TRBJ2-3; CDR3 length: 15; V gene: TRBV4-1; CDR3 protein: ASSQDQGEFPPDTQY
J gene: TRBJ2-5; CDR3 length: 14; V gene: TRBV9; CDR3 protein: ASNVTGTSGEKTQY
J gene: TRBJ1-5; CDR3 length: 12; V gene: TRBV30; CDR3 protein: AWSVIGSNQPQH
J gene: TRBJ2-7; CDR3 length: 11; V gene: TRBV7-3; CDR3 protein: ASSQMGGNEQY
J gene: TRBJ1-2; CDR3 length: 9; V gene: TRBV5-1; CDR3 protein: ASRTSGGYT